Listed below are T cell receptor beta chains from one sample, sequenced in a study of immune evolution from preneoplasia to lung adenocarcinoma. The repertoire was sequenced with immunoSEQ multiplex PCR; TCRdb's copy has only in-frame clones and lacks some. There are about 7,800 clones in the sample; approximately 80% occur only once, and 9.2% lies in the top ten. The sample was FFPE minimally invasive lung adenocarcinoma tissue. All receptors come from a donor aged 70 or over with lung adenocarcinoma. Each CDR3 is given with its conserved first and last residue. A D gene is named only where the DNA matches it firmly. Expanded clones get a size class; other rows say once, few or many, or leave the size out.

-	TRBJ2-7	-	TRBV7-8	CASSPWDIFAYEQYF	TGTGCCAGCAGCCCCTGGGACATTTTTGCCTACGAGCAGTACTTC
TRBD2	TRBJ2-5	-	TRBV7-3	CASSVQAGGQETQYF	TGTGCCAGCAGCGTCCAAGCGGGGGGGCAGGAGACCCAGTACTTC
-	TRBJ2-5	-	TRBV2	CASSEGGTQYF	TGTGCCAGCAGTGAAGGGGGGACCCAGTACTTC
-	TRBJ1-2	-	TRBV11-2	CASSFLLLFDGYTF	TGTGCCAGCAGCTTCCTCCTATTGTTCGATGGCTACACCTTC
-	TRBJ1-1	-	TRBV6-1	CASSEAPAWFTEAFF	TGTGCCAGCAGTGAAGCTCCGGCTTGGTTCACTGAAGCTTTCTTT
-	TRBJ1-5	-	TRBV28	CASSSLVWGQNQPQHF	TGTGCCAGCAGTTCCCTAGTTTGGGGACAAAACCAGCCCCAGCATTTT
-	TRBJ1-4	-	TRBV11-2	CASSSGRTGNEKLFF	TGTGCCAGCAGCTCGGGACGGACGGGGAATGAAAAACTGTTTTTT
-	TRBJ1-3	-	TRBV7-2	CASSLGPNSGNTIYF	TGTGCCAGCAGCTTAGGGCCAAACTCTGGAAACACCATATATTTT
TRBD1	TRBJ2-6	-	TRBV10-2	CASNSGQGISGANVLTF	TGCGCCAGCAATTCGGGACAGGGAATCTCTGGGGCCAACGTCCTGACTTTC
-	TRBJ2-1	few	TRBV27	CASSLSQSSYNEQFF	TGTGCCAGCAGTTTATCGCAGAGCTCCTACAATGAGCAGTTCTTC
-	TRBJ2-3	-	TRBV5-1	CASSLQGTTQYF	TGCGCCAGCAGCTTGCAAGGGACAACGCAGTATTTT
TRBD2	TRBJ2-5	-	TRBV5-1	CASSLSGKETQYF	TGCGCCAGCAGCCTTAGCGGGAAAGAGACCCAGTACTTC
-	TRBJ2-3	medium-sized	TRBV7-9	CASSPGVGGTDTQYF	TGTGCCAGCAGCCCAGGGGTCGGGGGAACAGATACGCAGTATTTT
TRBD2	TRBJ2-7	-	TRBV28	CASRGTSAYEQYF	TGTGCCAGCAGGGGGACTAGCGCCTACGAGCAGTACTTC
TRBD2	TRBJ2-1	-	TRBV30	CAWSGRASLSYNEQFF	TGTGCCTGGAGCGGGAGGGCCTCCCTCTCCTACAATGAGCAGTTCTTC
-	TRBJ1-1	once	TRBV30	CAWSGPRDAEAFF	TGTGCCTGGAGTGGACCGAGGGACGCTGAAGCTTTCTTT
-	TRBJ1-4	-	TRBV27	CASSRGGSRLEKLFF	TGTGCCAGCAGTCGAGGGGGGAGTCGTCTCGAAAAACTGTTTTTT
TRBD2	TRBJ2-7	-	TRBV29-1	CSVGTSGPREQYF	TGCAGCGTAGGGACTAGCGGACCCCGCGAGCAGTACTTC
TRBD1	TRBJ1-1	-	TRBV18	CASSPQRTGDTEAFF	TGTGCCAGCTCACCACAGAGGACAGGGGACACTGAAGCTTTCTTT
-	TRBJ2-5	-	TRBV6-1	CASSEGVVSIETQYF	TGTGCCAGCAGTGAAGGGGTAGTGTCTATAGAGACCCAGTACTTC
-	TRBJ2-3	-	TRBV19	CASSIKVGTDTQYF	TGTGCCAGTAGTATAAAGGTCGGCACAGATACGCAGTATTTT
-	TRBJ2-1	-	TRBV4-2	CASSQGDFYNEQFF	TGTGCCAGCAGCCAAGGGGACTTTTACAATGAGCAGTTCTTC
TRBD1	TRBJ2-2	few	TRBV5-1	CASSFKTGLAGELFF	TGCGCCAGCAGCTTTAAGACAGGGCTAGCCGGGGAGCTGTTTTTT
-	TRBJ2-7	medium-sized	TRBV11-2	CASSPQPPYEQYF	TGTGCCAGCAGTCCGCAACCGCCCTACGAGCAGTACTTC
TRBD2	TRBJ2-1	-	TRBV7-9	CASSLAVGGRGHNEQFF	TGTGCCAGCAGCTTAGCGGTGGGCGGGAGGGGACACAATGAGCAGTTCTTC
-	TRBJ1-4	few	TRBV19	CASSLFQNNEKLFF	TGTGCCAGTAGTCTCTTCCAGAATAATGAAAAACTGTTTTTT
-	TRBJ2-2	few	TRBV6-1	CASSELAGNTGELFF	TGTGCCAGCAGTGAATTGGCAGGAAATACCGGGGAGCTGTTTTTT
-	TRBJ1-2	-	TRBV28	CASSQTGIYGYTF	TGTGCCAGCAGCCAAACAGGGATCTATGGCTACACCTTC
-	TRBJ1-2	once	TRBV28	CASSSPRTDHYGYTF	TGTGCCAGCAGTTCTCCTAGGACAGACCATTATGGCTACACCTTC
TRBD2	TRBJ2-1	-	TRBV7-2	CASSFASGISYNEQFF	TGTGCCAGCAGCTTCGCTAGCGGGATCTCCTACAATGAGCAGTTCTTC
TRBD2	TRBJ2-5	-	TRBV30	CAWSAGRETQYF	TGTGCCTGGAGTGCCGGGAGGGAGACCCAGTACTTC
TRBD2	TRBJ2-1	-	TRBV11-1	CASSLTSGLAGRSGEQFF	TGTGCCAGCAGCTTGACGTCAGGACTAGCGGGACGTAGCGGTGAGCAGTTCTTC
-	TRBJ1-3	-	TRBV30	CAWKKGGNTIYF	TGTGCCTGGAAGAAAGGAGGAAACACCATATATTTT
-	TRBJ1-6	-	TRBV6-6	CASSYGAGALNSPLHF	TGTGCCAGCAGTTACGGGGCAGGGGCTTTAAATTCACCCCTCCACTTT
-	TRBJ1-1	-	TRBV6-1	CASLQLNTEAFF	TGTGCCAGCCTACAGCTTAACACTGAAGCTTTCTTT
TRBD1	TRBJ2-2	-	TRBV29-1	CSVGQGAHGELFF	TGCAGCGTCGGACAGGGGGCGCACGGGGAGCTGTTTTTT
-	TRBJ2-1	once	TRBV19	CASTPSPAGSSYNEQFF	TGTGCCAGTACCCCCTCCCCAGCAGGGAGCTCCTACAATGAGCAGTTCTTC
-	TRBJ2-7	-	TRBV6-5	CASIDRSYEQYF	TGTGCCAGCATCGACAGATCCTACGAGCAGTACTTC
TRBD1	TRBJ1-1	-	TRBV2	CASKRDRRDTEAFF	TGTGCCAGCAAGAGGGACAGGCGTGACACTGAAGCTTTCTTT
-	TRBJ1-2	-	TRBV29-1	CSVGGEFYGYTF	TGCAGCGTTGGAGGGGAATTCTATGGCTACACCTTC
-	TRBJ2-1	few	TRBV28	CASSLADEQFF	TGTGCCAGCAGTTTAGCGGATGAGCAGTTCTTC
-	TRBJ1-6	-	TRBV30	CAWSVPFGFGNSPLHF	TGTGCCTGGAGTGTTCCGTTTGGGTTCGGTAATTCACCTCTCCACTTT
-	TRBJ2-3	-	TRBV6-1	CASSRTDTQYF	TGTGCCAGCAGTCGCACAGATACGCAGTATTTT
-	TRBJ1-5	few	TRBV19	CASSTDWESNQPQHF	TGTGCCAGTAGTACGGACTGGGAGAGCAATCAGCCCCAGCATTTT
TRBD2	TRBJ2-7	-	TRBV27	CASSTYSGRLYEQYF	TGTGCCAGCAGCACCTATAGCGGGAGGCTGTACGAGCAGTACTTC
-	TRBJ2-2	few	TRBV11-1	CASGPNTGELFF	TGTGCCTCGGGCCCGAACACCGGGGAGCTGTTTTTT
-	TRBJ2-6	-	TRBV2	CASSDAAGANVLTF	TGTGCCAGCAGTGACGCAGCTGGGGCCAACGTCCTGACTTTC
TRBD1	TRBJ2-7	few	TRBV6-1	CATTDRWYEQYF	TGTGCCACCACGGACAGGTGGTACGAGCAGTACTTC
-	TRBJ1-2	-	TRBV30	CAWYSTPSRGYTF	TGTGCCTGGTATTCGACACCGTCTCGGGGCTACACCTTC
-	TRBJ2-2	-	TRBV6-5	CASSYYPPTGELFF	TGTGCCAGCAGTTACTACCCCCCCACCGGGGAGCTGTTTTTT
-	TRBJ2-5	-	TRBV5-1	CASSQGYQETQYF	TGCGCCAGCAGCCAGGGGTACCAAGAGACCCAGTACTTC
TRBD2	TRBJ2-3	-	TRBV27	CASSFTPPSGSGADTQYF	TGTGCCAGCAGTTTCACCCCTCCTAGCGGGAGTGGGGCCGATACGCAGTATTTT
-	TRBJ2-1	few	TRBV7-3	CASSLRSGAGLTGPHNEQFF	TGTGCCAGCAGCTTACGTTCGGGTGCAGGTCTAACAGGGCCCCACAATGAGCAGTTCTTC
-	TRBJ1-5	-	TRBV5-6	CASSSGRQPQHF	TGTGCCAGCAGCTCCGGTAGACAGCCCCAGCATTTT
TRBD2	TRBJ2-1	-	TRBV6-5	CASSYDTSGRNEQFF	TGTGCCAGCAGTTACGATACTAGCGGGAGGAATGAGCAGTTCTTC
TRBD1	TRBJ1-1	once	TRBV27	CASSLGQGVTEAFF	TGTGCCAGCAGTTTAGGACAGGGAGTCACTGAAGCTTTCTTT
TRBD1	TRBJ1-2	-	TRBV9	CASSETATGDYGYTF	TGTGCCAGCAGCGAAACCGCAACAGGGGACTATGGCTACACCTTC
-	TRBJ2-1	-	TRBV30	CAWGLGGLEQFF	TGTGCCTGGGGACTAGGGGGGCTTGAGCAGTTCTTC
-	TRBJ2-7	-	TRBV28	CASSLTPTTIYEQYF	TGTGCCAGCAGTTTGACACCTACTACCATCTACGAGCAGTACTTC